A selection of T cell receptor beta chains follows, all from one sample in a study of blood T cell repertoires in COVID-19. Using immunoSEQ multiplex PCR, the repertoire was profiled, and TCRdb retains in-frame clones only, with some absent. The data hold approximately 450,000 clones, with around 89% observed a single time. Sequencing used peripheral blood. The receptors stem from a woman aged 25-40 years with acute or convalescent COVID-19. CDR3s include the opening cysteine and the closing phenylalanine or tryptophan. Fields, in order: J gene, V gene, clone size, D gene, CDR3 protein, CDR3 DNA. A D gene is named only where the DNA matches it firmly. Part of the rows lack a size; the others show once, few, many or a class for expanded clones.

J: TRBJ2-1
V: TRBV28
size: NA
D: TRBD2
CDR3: CASRSTDLAGGRHNEQFF
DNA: TGTGCCAGCAGATCCACGGATCTAGCGGGGGGGCGTCATAATGAGCAGTTCTTC

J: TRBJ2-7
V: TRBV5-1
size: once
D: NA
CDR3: CASSLEQGWGEQYF
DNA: TGCGCCAGCAGCCTCGAACAGGGTTGGGGCGAGCAGTACTTC

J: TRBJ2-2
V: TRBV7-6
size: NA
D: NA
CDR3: CASSSPGLTRRNTGELFF
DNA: TGTGCCAGCAGCTCACCTGGACTGACCCGAAGAAACACCGGGGAGCTGTTTTTT

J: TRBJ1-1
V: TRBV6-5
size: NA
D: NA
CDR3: CASSYLAGTTEAFF
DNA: TGTGCCAGCAGTTACCTGGCGGGAACCACTGAAGCTTTCTTT

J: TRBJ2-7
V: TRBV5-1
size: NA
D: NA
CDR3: CASGSGVDEQYF
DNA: TGCGCCAGCGGGTCGGGGGTCGACGAGCAGTACTTC

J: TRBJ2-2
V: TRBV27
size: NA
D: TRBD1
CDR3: CASSFSTGGGELFF
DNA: TGTGCCAGCAGTTTCTCGACAGGGGGCGGGGAGCTGTTTTTT

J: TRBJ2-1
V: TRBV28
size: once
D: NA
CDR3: CASSRIYRASMDEQFF
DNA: TGTGCCAGCAGCCGAATTTACAGGGCGTCGATGGATGAGCAGTTCTTC

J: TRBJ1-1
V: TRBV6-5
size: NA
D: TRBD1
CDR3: CASSYRDSYTEAFF
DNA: TGTGCCAGCAGTTATCGGGACAGTTACACTGAAGCTTTCTTT

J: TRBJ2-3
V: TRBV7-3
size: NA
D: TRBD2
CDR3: CASSSTAGTTTDTQYF
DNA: TGTGCCAGCAGCTCGACCGCCGGGACTACCACAGATACGCAGTATTTT

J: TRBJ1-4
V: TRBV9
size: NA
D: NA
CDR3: CASSEGLQGEKLFF
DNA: TGTGCCAGCAGTGAGGGCCTCCAAGGTGAAAAACTGTTTTTT

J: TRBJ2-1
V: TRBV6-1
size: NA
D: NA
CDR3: CASSEISGVNEQFF
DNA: TGTGCCAGCAGTGAAATCAGCGGCGTCAATGAGCAGTTCTTC